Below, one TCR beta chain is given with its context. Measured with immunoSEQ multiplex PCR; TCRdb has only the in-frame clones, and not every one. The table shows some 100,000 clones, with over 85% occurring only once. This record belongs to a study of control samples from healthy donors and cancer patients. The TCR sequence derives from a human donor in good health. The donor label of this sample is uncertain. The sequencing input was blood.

This CDR3 reads CASSLVGYGYTF. The CDR3 DNA follows: TGTGCCAGCAGTTTGGTAGGGTATGGCTACACCTTC. The chain couples TRBV12-3 or TRBV12-4 to TRBJ1-2; D remains unclear. The CDR3 is made up of 12 amino acids. Trimming cost V 3 bases and J 5 bases, with 7 bases left between them.